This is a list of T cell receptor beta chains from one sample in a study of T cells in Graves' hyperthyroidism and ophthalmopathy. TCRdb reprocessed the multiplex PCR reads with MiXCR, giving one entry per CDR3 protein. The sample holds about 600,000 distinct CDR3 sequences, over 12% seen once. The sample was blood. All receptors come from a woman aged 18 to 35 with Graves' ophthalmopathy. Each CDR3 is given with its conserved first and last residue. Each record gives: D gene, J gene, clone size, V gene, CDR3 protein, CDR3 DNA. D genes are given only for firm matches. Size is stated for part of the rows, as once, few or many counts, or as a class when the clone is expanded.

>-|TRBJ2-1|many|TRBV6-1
CASRIGPDNEQFF
TGTGCCAGCCGTATTGGCCCCGACAATGAGCAGTTCTTC
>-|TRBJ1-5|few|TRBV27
CASSFPGMQPQHF
TGTGCCAGCAGTTTCCCGGGAATGCAGCCCCAGCATTTT
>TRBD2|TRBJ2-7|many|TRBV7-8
CASSFRRLAVSSYEQYF
TGTGCCAGCAGCTTTCGTAGGCTAGCGGTTAGCTCCTACGAGCAGTACTTC
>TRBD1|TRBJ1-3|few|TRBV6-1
CATQGQGAGNTIYF
TGTGCCACCCAAGGACAGGGGGCTGGAAACACCATATATTTT
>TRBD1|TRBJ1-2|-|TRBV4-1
CASSQSLDRAYYGYTF
TGCGCCAGCAGCCAATCTTTAGACAGGGCTTACTATGGCTACACCTTC
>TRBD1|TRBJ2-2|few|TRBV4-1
CASSQGQVTGELFF
TGCGCCAGCAGCCAGGGACAGGTCACCGGGGAGCTGTTTTTT
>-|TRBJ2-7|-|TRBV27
CASSLTSLLYEQYF
TGTGCCAGCAGCTTAACTAGCCTCCTCTACGAGCAGTACTTC
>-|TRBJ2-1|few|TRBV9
CASSKGGGTTYNEQFF
TGTGCCAGCAGCAAGGGTGGTGGGACCACCTACAATGAGCAGTTCTTC
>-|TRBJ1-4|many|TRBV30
CAWRATGRGNEKLFF
TGTGCCTGGAGGGCCACAGGACGGGGTAATGAAAAACTGTTTTTT
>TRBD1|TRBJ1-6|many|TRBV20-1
CSATDRPDSPLHF
TGCAGTGCTACGGACAGGCCAGATTCACCCCTCCACTTT
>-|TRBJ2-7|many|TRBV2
CASSEGGTPYEQYF
TGTGCCAGCAGTGAAGGTGGGACACCCTACGAGCAGTACTTC
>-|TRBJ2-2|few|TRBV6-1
CASSPPVAGELFF
TGTGCCAGCAGCCCCCCGGTAGCCGGGGAGCTGTTTTTT
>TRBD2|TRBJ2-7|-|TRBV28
CASSFRGGLAGGNHEQYF
TGTGCCAGCAGTTTCAGGGGGGGACTAGCGGGAGGGAACCACGAGCAGTACTTC
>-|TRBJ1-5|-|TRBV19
CASSIEARVMQPQHF
TGTGCCAGTAGTATAGAGGCCAGGGTCATGCAGCCCCAGCATTTT
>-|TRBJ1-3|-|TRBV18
CASSPQRQISSGNTIYF
TGTGCCAGCTCACCACAGCGACAGATTAGCTCTGGAAACACCATATATTTT
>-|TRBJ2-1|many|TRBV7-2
CASSLTRLADEQFF
TGTGCCAGCTCTTTGACTAGATTGGCTGATGAGCAGTTCTTC
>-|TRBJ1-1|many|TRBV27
CASSLREDGTEAFF
TGTGCCAGCAGTTTAAGGGAGGACGGCACTGAAGCTTTCTTT
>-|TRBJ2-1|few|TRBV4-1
CASSQMAGEQFF
TGCGCCAGCAGCCAAATGGCGGGTGAGCAGTTCTTC
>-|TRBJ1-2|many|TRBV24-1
CATSDFGGYTF
TGTGCCACCAGTGATTTTGGTGGCTACACCTTC
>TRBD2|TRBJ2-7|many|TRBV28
CASSPVGSGRNSYEQYF
TGTGCCAGCAGTCCTGTCGGTAGCGGGAGGAATTCCTACGAGCAGTACTTC